This TCR beta chain was captured by sequencing in a study of glioma-infiltrating T cells after dendritic cell vaccination. V gave up 6 bases and J gave up 3 bases; unmatched junction bases: 3. The CDR3 has 13 residues. Germline V gene lookup returns CDR1 MNHEY and CDR2 SVGAGI. PBMC were collected before vaccination, two weeks after the third vaccination, and at progression. TCRdb keeps only in-frame clones here, not all; method: immunoSEQ multiplex PCR. Here the sample spans about 92,000 clones, 65% to 90% being singletons. Sample: blood, taken before dendritic cell vaccination. This chain uses TRBV6-5 with TRBJ2-5; TRBD1 matches 8 bases. The source is a human donor with glioblastoma. The CDR3 DNA reads as TGTGCCAGCAGCCGGACAGGGAAAGAGACCCAGTACTTC. It is translated as CASSRTGKETQYF.